One and the same sample provided the 31 T cell receptor beta chains below, sequenced in a study of cytomegalovirus exposure and HLA in healthy donors. TCRdb's copy holds only in-frame clones and misses some; the assay was immunoSEQ multiplex PCR. The sample holds 150,000 to 200,000 clones, roughly 85% seen once. Sequenced material: PBMCs. The receptors here all came from a man aged 18 to 30 in good health and CMV-seropositive.

This chain connects TRBV7-6 to TRBJ2-3; D may be TRBD2 (5 bases). The V gene's germline CDR1 is SGHVS and CDR2 FNYEAQ. Trimming pared 4 bases from V and 4 bases from J, leaving 15 bases between. This CDR3 is built from 15 residues. The CDR3 is CASSSLGVRADTQYF. The CDR3 bases are TGTGCCAGCAGCTCCTTAGGAGTGAGGGCAGATACGCAGTATTTT.

In nucleotides, the CDR3 is TGCGCCACCGGGGAGGGATTGGGAACTGAAGCTTTCTTT. This gives the protein CATGEGLGTEAFF. This chain links TRBV5-1 with TRBJ1-1, with no clear D. Germline V gene sequence: CDR1 SGHRS, CDR2 YFSETQ. V gave up 9 bases and J gave up 5 bases, with 17 bases separating them. The CDR3 sequence is 13 residues long.

In its sample, this clone was seen once. This rearrangement joins TRBV25-1 to TRBJ2-3; 10 bases match TRBD2. The CDR3 spans 17 residues. V was clipped by 3 bases and J by 6 bases; unmatched bases: 12. Per the germline V gene, CDR1 is MGHDK and CDR2 is SYGVNS. CDR3: CASSDPSSSGSPDTQYF. CDR3 in DNA: TGTGCCAGCAGTGACCCCAGTTCTAGCGGGAGTCCCGATACGCAGTATTTT. Based on the CDR3 plus reference TRBV25-1 and TRBJ2-3, the full variable domain is EADIYQTPRYLVIGTGKKITLECSQTMGHDKMYWYQQDPGMELHLIHYSYGVNSTEKGDLSSESTVSRIRTEHFPLTLESARPSHTSQYLCASSDPSSSGSPDTQYFGPGTRLTVL.

The chain links TRBV5-8 to TRBJ2-2, with TRBD2 identical over 12 bases. The CDR3 runs to 17 residues. V trimming: 3 bases; J trimming: 3 bases; junction bases outside the gene matches: 6. Per the germline V gene, CDR1 is SGHTS and CDR2 is YDEGEE. As DNA, the CDR3 is TGTGCCAGCAGCTCCCGGCTAGCGGGAGGGGACACCGGGGAGCTGTTTTTT. Protein product: CASSSRLAGGDTGELFF.

This CDR3 is CASSLASGGPYEQYF. The CDR3 DNA sequence: TGCGCCAGCAGCTTGGCTTCGGGAGGTCCCTACGAGCAGTACTTC. This chain connects TRBV5-1 to TRBJ2-7; TRBD2 agrees at 7 bases. V lost 0 bases and J lost 2; bases outside the gene matches: 5. Per germline, CDR1 SGHRS and CDR2 YFSETQ. CDR3 length: 15 residues.

The table lists this clone with many counts. This sequence joins TRBV5-5 and TRBJ1-4, with TRBD1 as a possible D gene (6 bases). CDR1 is SGHKS, CDR2 YYEKEE, per germline (reference sequence). Deletions cut 4 bases from V and 4 bases from J, with 8 bases between. This CDR3 contains 13 residues. CDR3 in amino acids: CASSPDSNEKLFF. Here the CDR3 DNA reads TGTGCCAGCAGCCCGGACAGTAATGAAAAACTGTTTTTT.

This chain uses TRBV6-5 with TRBJ2-2; D is unresolved. V was trimmed by 7 bases and J by 1 base, leaving 4 bases between them. The V gene's germline CDR1 is MNHEY and CDR2 SVGAGI. The CDR3 is 12 residues long. CDR3 in amino acids: CASTKNTGELFF. The CDR3 nucleotides read TGTGCCAGCACCAAGAACACCGGGGAGCTGTTTTTT.

This clone was seen only a few times. The chain has TRBV28 and TRBJ1-6; maybe TRBD1 (5 bases). CDR1 MDHEN and CDR2 SYDVKM come from the germline V gene. The CDR3 sequence is 13 residues long. V was cut by 2 bases and J by 9 bases, with 8 bases left in between. The CDR3 nucleotides read TGTGCCAGCAGTTTACTCCAGGGTTCACCCCTCCACTTT. Translated: CASSLLQGSPLHF.

The chain uses TRBV6-1 and TRBJ1-2; D gene ambiguous. The CDR3 is 14 amino acids. The germline V and J ends were trimmed by 2 bases and 2 bases, with 9 bases remaining between them. Germline values: CDR1 MNHNS, CDR2 SASEGT. The CDR3 reads CASSESGGNYGYTF. CDR3 DNA sequence: TGTGCCAGCAGTGAAAGTGGAGGGAACTATGGCTACACCTTC.

V gene TRBV7-9 combines with J gene TRBJ1-1; D is unclear. There are 16 residues in the CDR3. The V and J ends lost 5 bases and 5 bases respectively, with 21 bases between them. Germline V lookup: CDR1 SEHNR, CDR2 FQNEAQ (reference sequence). The CDR3 nucleotides read TGTGCCAGCAGCCCTACGCGGGAAATTTCATGGACTGAAGCTTTCTTT. As protein: CASSPTREISWTEAFF.

This chain connects TRBV6-5 to TRBJ1-5; the match to TRBD1 covers 8 bases. CDR1 MNHEY and CDR2 SVGAGI come from the germline V gene. V gave up 2 bases and J gave up 6 bases; unmatched junction bases: 9. The CDR3 has 16 amino acids. DNA for the CDR3: TGTGCCAGCAGTTACCCGGACAGGGTAAACGGTCAGCCCCAGCATTTT. It is translated as CASSYPDRVNGQPQHF.

The chain carries TRBV28 and TRBJ1-1, with TRBD1 as a possible D gene (5 bases). Germline values: CDR1 MDHEN, CDR2 SYDVKM. The CDR3 length is 14 residues. Between the trimmed V and J ends, which lost 7 bases and 0 bases, there was a span of 12 bases. CDR3 bases: TGTGCCAGCACCCCCAGGGTCCTGAACACTGAAGCTTTCTTT. Amino acids: CASTPRVLNTEAFF. Variable domain in full (rest from reference TRBV28 and TRBJ1-1): DVKVTQSSRYLVKRTGEKVFLECVQDMDHENMFWYRQDPGLGLRLIYFSYDVKMKEKGDIPEGYSVSREKKERFSLILESASTNQTSMYLCASTPRVLNTEAFFGQGTRLTVV.

The chain links TRBV28 to TRBJ2-5; D is possibly TRBD1 (5 bases). This CDR3 has 14 amino acids. V was trimmed by 1 base and J by 1 base, leaving 7 bases between them. CDR1 MDHEN and CDR2 SYDVKM come from the germline V gene. The CDR3 DNA sequence: TGTGCCAGCAGTTTATCAGGGTTCCAAGAGACCCAGTACTTC. Translation gives CASSLSGFQETQYF.

This clone was observed a few times. The chain combines TRBV7-6 with TRBJ2-1; D unresolved. The CDR3 has 15 residues. Germline assignment: CDR1 SGHVS and CDR2 FNYEAQ. V dropped 1 base and J dropped 0 bases, with 7 bases sitting between them. CDR3 sequence reads: CASSLVESSYNEQFF. Written as DNA, the CDR3 is TGTGCCAGCAGCTTAGTGGAGTCCTCCTACAATGAGCAGTTCTTC. The variable domain in full, with the rest retrieved from reference TRBV7-6 and TRBJ2-1, is GAGVSQSPRYKVTKRGQDVALRCDPISGHVSLYWYRQALGQGPEFLTYFNYEAQQDKSGLPNDRFSAERPEGSISTLTIQRTEQRDSAMYRCASSLVESSYNEQFFGPGTRLTVL.

The chain combines TRBV28 with TRBJ1-1; D is undetermined. Per germline, CDR1 MDHEN and CDR2 SYDVKM. Trimming removed 3 bases from V and 2 bases from J, with 7 bases in between. The CDR3 runs to 13 residues. CDR3: CASSFRSNTEAFF. The CDR3 DNA is TGTGCCAGCAGTTTTAGGAGCAACACTGAAGCTTTCTTT.

The chain couples TRBV5-1 to TRBJ2-3; 11 nucleotides align to TRBD1. V lost 4 bases to trimming and J lost 4 bases; unmatched junction nucleotides: 11. Germline V gene sequence: CDR1 SGHRS, CDR2 YFSETQ. CDR3 length: 17 residues. CDR3: CASSPGGQGASADTQYF. The CDR3 DNA is TGCGCCAGCAGCCCAGGCGGACAGGGGGCGTCGGCAGATACGCAGTATTTT.

CDR3 bases: TGTGCCAGCAGCGCGGACAGGACTAATGAAAAACTGTTTTTT. Residues: CASSADRTNEKLFF. This sequence joins TRBV11-2 and TRBJ1-4, with TRBD1 matching over 7 bases. The J segment lost 2 bases and the V segment lost 5 bases, leaving 2 bases of the junction unmatched. The CDR3 has 14 residues. CDR1 is SGHAT and CDR2 is FQNNGV in the germline V gene.

This clone has only a few counts. The chain recombines TRBV7-2 with TRBJ1-1; no clear D. This CDR3 has 13 amino acids. Germline-derived CDR1 and CDR2 are SGHTA and FQGNSA. V lost 3 bases and J 8 bases, leaving 13 bases between the germline ends. The CDR3 sequence is CASSFGGLVEAFF. CDR3 coding DNA: TGTGCCAGCAGCTTCGGTGGTTTGGTAGAAGCTTTCTTT.

The chain links TRBV27 to TRBJ1-2, with 8 nucleotides matching TRBD1. CDR3 length equals 13 residues. Germline loops: CDR1 MNHEY, CDR2 SMNVEV (reference sequence). With V trimmed by 6 bases and J by 9 bases, 9 bases remained unmatched. Written as DNA, the CDR3 is TGTGCCAGCAGCTACGGGACAGGTTATAGCTACACCTTC. This gives the protein CASSYGTGYSYTF.

V is TRBV27 and J is TRBJ2-7; 9 bases align to TRBD2. The V and J ends lost 4 bases and 4 bases, in that order; junction bases with no gene match: 14. The length of the CDR3 is 17 residues. Germline CDR1 and CDR2: MNHEY and SMNVEV (reference sequence). The CDR3 loop is CASSSWVKTSGAYEQYF. The DNA for the CDR3 is TGTGCCAGCAGTTCCTGGGTAAAGACTAGCGGCGCTTACGAGCAGTACTTC.

This clone has a single count. The genes are TRBV30 and TRBJ2-7; TRBD2 matches 12 bases. Germline V lookup: CDR1 GTSNPN, CDR2 SVGIG (reference sequence). With 8 bases clipped from V and 8 bases from J, the junction kept 19 bases outside the gene matches. The CDR3 contains 16 residues. CDR3 protein: CAGTEHLRTSGTQQYF. Written as DNA, the CDR3 is TGTGCCGGGACGGAACATTTAAGGACTAGCGGGACCCAGCAGTACTTC.

The V and J genes are TRBV19 and TRBJ2-1; no definite D call. Deletions cut 5 bases from V and 6 bases from J, with 8 bases between. The CDR3 is 12 amino acids. Germline V lookup: CDR1 LNHDA, CDR2 SQIVND (reference sequence). CDR3 region: CASSAATNEQFF. The CDR3 DNA is TGTGCCAGTAGTGCGGCAACCAATGAGCAGTTCTTC.

V gene TRBV13 combines with J gene TRBJ2-7; a weak D match, TRBD2 (5 bases). Germline CDR1 reads PRHDT; CDR2 reads FYEKMQ (reference sequence). The CDR3 covers 13 residues. V was cut by 5 bases and J by 5 bases, with 13 bases left in between. The CDR3 coding sequence is TGTGCCAGCAGCCGATATAGCGAGCACGAGCAGTACTTC. This encodes CASSRYSEHEQYF.

The V gene is TRBV4-2, the J gene TRBJ2-1; 11 bases align to TRBD2. The germline V gene encodes CDR1 LGHNA and CDR2 YNFKEQ. The V gene end was trimmed by 0 bases and the J gene end by 1 base; junction bases not matched to a gene: 2. The length of the CDR3 is 17 residues. In DNA, the CDR3 is TGTGCCAGCAGCCAAGAGACTAGCGGGGTTTCCTACAATGAGCAGTTCTTC. This gives the protein CASSQETSGVSYNEQFF.

This sequence joins TRBV6-1 and TRBJ1-5, with D perhaps TRBD1 (5 bases). CDR1 MNHNS and CDR2 SASEGT come from the germline V gene. The V end lost 6 bases, the J end lost 0 bases, and 12 bases lay between the germline ends. CDR3 length: 15 residues. The CDR3 loop is CASSAQGLSNQPQHF. The DNA for the CDR3 is TGTGCCAGCAGCGCCCAGGGCCTTAGCAATCAGCCCCAGCATTTT.

The genes are TRBV27 and TRBJ1-5, with D hard to call. Germline V gives CDR1 MNHEY, CDR2 SMNVEV (reference sequence). The length of the CDR3 is 14 residues. V was trimmed by 3 bases and J by 3 bases, leaving 9 bases between them. CDR3 DNA: TGTGCCAGCAGTTTTTCCGGGGTCAATCAGCCCCAGCATTTT. Translated: CASSFSGVNQPQHF.

The V and J genes are TRBV5-5 and TRBJ2-7; D not resolved. The CDR3 is 15 residues long. V lost 0 bases and J 1 base, leaving 11 bases between the germline ends. Per the germline V gene, CDR1 is SGHKS and CDR2 is YYEKEE (reference sequence). The CDR3 reads CASSLVYSLSYEQYF. CDR3 coding DNA: TGTGCCAGCAGCTTGGTGTACTCTTTATCCTACGAGCAGTACTTC.

This clone was observed a handful of times. CDR3 sequence reads: CASSHPGGERNTEAFF. The CDR3 nucleotides are TGTGCCAGCAGCCATCCGGGGGGTGAGAGGAACACTGAAGCTTTCTTT. The genes are TRBV9 and TRBJ1-1, with TRBD1 as a possible D gene (5 bases). The V end lost 4 bases, the J end lost 1 base, and 17 bases lay between the germline ends. The CDR3 runs 16 residues. From germline, CDR1 is SGDLS and CDR2 YYNGEE.

The rearrangement uses TRBV9 and TRBJ1-2; 10 bases are shared with TRBD1. The germline V gene encodes CDR1 SGDLS and CDR2 YYNGEE. V shed 3 bases, J shed 8 bases, and the junction held 4 bases outside the gene matches. This CDR3 spans 13 amino acids. For the CDR3, the DNA is TGTGCCAGCAGCGCCTGGACAGGGGGAGGCTACACCTTC. Its translation: CASSAWTGGGYTF.

This chain uses TRBV11-3 with TRBJ2-7, with unresolved D. V was clipped by 3 bases and J by 2 bases, with 8 bases between them. The germline CDR1 and CDR2 sequences are SGHNT and YENEEA. This CDR3 has 13 residues. The CDR3 nucleotides read TGTGCCAGCAGCTTTCAGTCCCCCTACGAGCAGTACTTC. The encoded protein is CASSFQSPYEQYF.

This chain uses TRBV7-9 with TRBJ2-4; 7 nucleotides match TRBD1. The trim removed 1 base at V and 0 bases at J, leaving 6 bases unmatched. This CDR3 comprises 17 residues. The V gene's germline CDR1 is SEHNR and CDR2 FQNEAQ (reference sequence). The CDR3 nucleotides read TGTGCCAGCAGCTTAGGGACAGGAGTACTAGCCAAAAACATTCAGTACTTC. Translated: CASSLGTGVLAKNIQYF.